This TCR beta chain originates from a study of blood T cell repertoires in COVID-19. Study in general: Sources were T cells, B-cell-depleted T cells, or PBMCs; the material itself was cDNA or gDNA.

Using immunoSEQ multiplex PCR, the repertoire was profiled, and TCRdb retains in-frame clones only, with some absent. This table holds roughly 260,000 clones, 80% to 90% found once. Cohort assignment relied on participant-reported clinical history. Recovered participants had two consecutive negative NP/OP PCR tests, healthcare professional clearance, or symptom resolution. Germline assignment: CDR1 SNHLY and CDR2 FYNNEI. The CDR3 consists of 17 residues. J was trimmed by 0 bases and V by 1 base; bases with no gene match: 4. This clone was detected only a few times. This chain links TRBV2 with TRBJ2-7; 12 bases align to TRBD2. This receptor was identified in a woman in her forties or fifties who had recovered from COVID-19. Input material: PBMCs or T cells enriched from blood (not recorded which). The CDR3 DNA reads TGTGCCAGCAGTGAAGAAACTAGCGGGAGGACCTCCTACGAGCAGTACTTC. This encodes CASSEETSGRTSYEQYF.